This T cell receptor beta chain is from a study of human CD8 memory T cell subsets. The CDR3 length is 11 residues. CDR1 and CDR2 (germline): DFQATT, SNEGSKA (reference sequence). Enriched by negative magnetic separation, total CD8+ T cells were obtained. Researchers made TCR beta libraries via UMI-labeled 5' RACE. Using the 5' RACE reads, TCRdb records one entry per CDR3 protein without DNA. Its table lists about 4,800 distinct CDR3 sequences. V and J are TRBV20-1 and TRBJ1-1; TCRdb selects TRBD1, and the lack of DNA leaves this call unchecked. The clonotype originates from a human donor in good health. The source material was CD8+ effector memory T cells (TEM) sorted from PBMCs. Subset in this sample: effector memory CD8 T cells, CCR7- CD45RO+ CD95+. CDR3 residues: CSAGGGTEAFF.